This T cell receptor (beta chain) stems from a study of cytomegalovirus exposure and HLA in healthy donors. Every donor was a healthy person donating bone marrow. PCR used 60 Vbeta primers and 13 Jbeta primers. Sequencing used immunoSEQ multiplex PCR; TCRdb keeps in-frame clones, though not all of them. This sample's table reports some 130,000 clones. Findings of the study overall: In an earlier analysis, productive rearrangement rates for most beta V segments clustered near 87% or 30%. Across HLA loci, a later analysis found differing TCR association rates, with DRB1 most and HLA-C fewest.

Comment on this clone: No antigen is known for it.

CDR3 length: 15 amino acids. Per germline, CDR1 LNHNV and CDR2 YYDKDF (reference sequence). The V end was cut by 0 bases, the J end by 1 base, with 10 bases between. This sequence originates from a man between 18 and 29 years old in good health and CMV-seronegative. The V and J genes are TRBV15 and TRBJ2-7; TRBD2 might be the D (5 bases). Sequencing was performed on PBMCs. The CDR3 sequence: CATSREAGFSYEQYF. The CDR3 region has the DNA TGTGCCACCAGCAGAGAGGCGGGCTTTTCCTACGAGCAGTACTTC.